The 18 T cell receptor beta chains below come from one sample, sequenced in a study of T cell repertoires in cytomegalovirus infection (dated by TCRdb to the late 2010s). Interpreted using the paper, the treatment or condition label stands for: in vitro stimulation with specific CMV peptide epitopes to enrich CMV-specific T cells. Instrument on record: Illumina HiSeq 1500. TCRdb's own reprocessing of the public reads used fastp at Q25 and MiXCR and kept productive beta chains. Rows are unified per CDR3 protein, each entry keeping the most common DNA and genes. This sample has hundreds of thousands of distinct CDR3 sequences in its table, and 31% of those were observed once. Of the sample, more than 12% falls within the top ten clones. These receptors' targets are unknown. Sequencing was performed on cultured CD8+ T cells from PBMCs, taken from culture after CMV antigen stimulation. These receptors all stem from a human donor in good health (CMV status not recorded). Some clones in this sample may be carry-over from other donors' samples.

V usage is TRBV6-1 and J usage is TRBJ1-1; D unresolved. The CDR3 has 9 amino acids. Looked up from germline, CDR1 is MNHNS and CDR2 is SASEGT. Trimming left V 10 bases short and J 2 bases short, with 2 bases between. In DNA, the CDR3 is TGTGCCAACAACACTGAAGCTTTCTTT. As protein: CANNTEAFF.

This clonotype was detected a few times. The rearrangement joins TRBV20-1 to TRBJ2-4, with TRBD2 as a possible D gene (5 bases). The CDR3 consists of 13 residues. The germline gives CDR1 DFQATT, CDR2 SNEGSKA (reference sequence). V was pared by 3 bases and J by 1 base, with 7 bases between. Written as DNA, the CDR3 is TGCAGTGCTAGTCGCGGGGCCAAAAACATTCAGTACTTC. This encodes CSASRGAKNIQYF.

The V call is TRBV6-1, the J call TRBJ2-5; possibly TRBD1 for D (7 bases). The V end was cut by 5 bases, the J end by 3 bases, with 16 bases between. Germline V gene lookup returns CDR1 MNHNS and CDR2 SASEGT. CDR3 length: 15 residues. Written as DNA, the CDR3 is TGTGCCAGCAGTCCTCAGGAGGGGGCCAAAGAGACCCAGTACTTC. Protein product: CASSPQEGAKETQYF.

The chain carries TRBV20-1 and TRBJ1-1; TRBD1 agrees at 7 bases. J lost 6 bases, V lost 2 bases, and 12 bases had no gene match. Germline V CDR1 and CDR2: DFQATT, SNEGSKA (reference sequence). There are 15 residues in the CDR3. The CDR3 protein is CSARHYKTGIPEAFF. The CDR3 region has the DNA TGCAGTGCTAGACACTATAAGACAGGGATACCTGAAGCTTTCTTT.

This clonotype was seen once. The CDR3 DNA is TGTGCCAGCTCATTACCGGGACAGGAGTGGTCCTACAATGAGCAGTTCTTC. Translation gives CASSLPGQEWSYNEQFF. The chain joins TRBV18 to TRBJ2-1; 8 bases fit TRBD1. The CDR3 loop spans 17 amino acids. Germline lookup yields CDR1 KGHSH and CDR2 LQKENI. Trimming removed 5 bases from V and 1 base from J; junction bases left unmatched: 10.

This clonotype was seen ten or more times. This chain joins TRBV10-3 and TRBJ2-7; 8 positions agree with TRBD2. Germline-derived CDR1 and CDR2 are ENHRY and SYGVKD. The CDR3 loop spans 17 amino acids. Trimming at V came to 0 bases and at J to 3 bases, leaving 10 bases not matched to a gene. The CDR3 here is CAISESILAGSNYEQYF. The CDR3 nucleotides read TGTGCCATCAGTGAGTCGATTTTAGCGGGGTCTAACTACGAGCAGTACTTC.

In its sample, this clonotype was seen many times. The V gene is TRBV7-9, the J gene TRBJ1-4; 11 nucleotides align to TRBD1. The CDR3 covers 14 residues. V lost 4 bases to trimming and J lost 7 bases; unmatched junction nucleotides: 2. Germline loops: CDR1 SEHNR, CDR2 FQNEAQ (reference sequence). CDR3 sequence reads: CASSSDRGREKLFF. DNA of the CDR3: TGTGCCAGCAGCTCGGACAGGGGGCGTGAAAAACTGTTTTTT. Variable domain in full (rest from reference TRBV7-9 and TRBJ1-4): DTGVSQNPRHKITKRGQNVTFRCDPISEHNRLYWYRQTLGQGPEFLTYFQNEAQLEKSRLLSDRFSAERPKGSFSTLEIQRTEQGDSAMYLCASSSDRGREKLFFGSGTQLSVL.

The chain has TRBV9 and TRBJ1-6, with a weak D call TRBD1 (5 bases). V lost 0 bases and J lost 7, with 11 bases in between. Germline V lookup: CDR1 SGDLS, CDR2 YYNGEE. This CDR3 has 15 residues. The CDR3 sequence is CASSVDKGLNSPLHF. The CDR3, as DNA: TGTGCCAGCAGCGTAGATAAGGGACTCAATTCACCCCTCCACTTT.

A few counts support this clonotype. The rearrangement links TRBV19 to TRBJ1-5, with D perhaps TRBD1 (5 bases). The CDR3 is 16 amino acids. Germline CDR1 is LNHDA and CDR2 is SQIVND (reference sequence). Trimming removed 1 base at V and 9 bases at J, with 19 bases between. CDR3: CASSIVSGRGMRPQHF. The CDR3 nucleotides read TGTGCCAGTAGTATAGTGTCAGGGAGGGGAATGCGGCCCCAGCATTTT.

The V call is TRBV12-3 or TRBV12-4, the J call TRBJ2-3; TRBD1 might be the D (5 bases). Deletions cut 4 bases from V and 6 bases from J, with 17 bases between. The CDR3 consists of 15 residues. The CDR3 DNA reads as TGTGCCAGCAGTTCCCCCCACAGGATGGTGGATACGCAGTATTTT. Translated, it gives CASSSPHRMVDTQYF.

About this clonotype itself: A clone one base away is much larger, so this may be a read error. This chain connects TRBV7-2 to TRBJ1-1; D is undetermined. Per the germline V gene, CDR1 is SGHTA and CDR2 is FQGNSA. The length of the CDR3 is 13 residues. V lost 3 bases to trimming and J lost 5 bases, with 10 bases between them. The CDR3 sequence: CASSFRRLTEAFF. The CDR3 nucleotides read TGTGCCAGCAGCTTCAGGAGGCTTACTGAAGCTTTCTTT.

This clonotype was observed at least ten times. V usage is TRBV7-2 and J usage is TRBJ2-7; D is perhaps TRBD2 (5 bases). The germline gives CDR1 SGHTA, CDR2 FQGNSA. V lost 5 bases to trimming and J lost 3 bases, with 17 bases between them. The CDR3 runs 15 residues. The CDR3 region is CASSPPDGNLYEQYF. In DNA form, the CDR3 reads TGTGCCAGCAGCCCTCCGGACGGGAACCTCTACGAGCAGTACTTC.

This clonotype was counted ten times or more. The chain employs TRBV12-3 or TRBV12-4 and TRBJ1-1; D perhaps matches TRBD1 (6 bases). The CDR3 covers 16 residues. V was cut by 5 bases and J by 1 base, with 17 bases left in between. The CDR3 sequence: CASSTRVGAKNTEAFF. As DNA, the CDR3 is TGTGCCAGCAGTACCCGGGTGGGGGCCAAGAACACTGAAGCTTTCTTT.

This clonotype was recorded many times. The chain couples TRBV7-2 to TRBJ2-1, with TRBD1 matching 9 bases. Germline-derived CDR1 and CDR2 are SGHTA and FQGNSA. The CDR3 is 14 amino acids. V lost 5 bases, J lost 2 bases, and 1 base stayed unmatched. CDR3: CASSRTGAYNEQFF. CDR3 coding DNA: TGTGCCAGCAGCCGGACAGGGGCCTACAATGAGCAGTTCTTC. Combining the CDR3 with reference TRBV7-2 and TRBJ2-1 gives the whole variable domain GAGVSQSPSNKVTEKGKDVELRCDPISGHTALYWYRQSLGQGLEFLIYFQGNSAPDKSGLPSDRFSAERTGGSVSTLTIQRTQQEDSAVYLCASSRTGAYNEQFFGPGTRLTVL.

This clonotype was seen a handful of times. This chain uses TRBV5-4 with TRBJ1-1; D remains ambiguous. Looked up from germline, CDR1 is SGHNT and CDR2 is YYREEE (reference sequence). V was cut by 6 bases and J by 1 base, with 10 bases left in between. The length of the CDR3 is 13 residues. Written as DNA, the CDR3 is TGTGCCAGCATCCCGTGGGGGAACACTGAAGCTTTCTTT. It codes for CASIPWGNTEAFF.

This clonotype has a handful of counts. The rearrangement uses TRBV7-3 and TRBJ2-1, with 8 bases matching TRBD1. This CDR3 region has 15 residues. V lost 1 base, J lost 10 bases, and 9 bases stayed unmatched. Germline lookup yields CDR1 SGHTA and CDR2 FQGTGA. CDR3 sequence: CASSLIVRGPGEQFF. The DNA for the CDR3 is TGTGCCAGCAGCTTAATAGTCAGGGGGCCTGGGGAGCAGTTCTTC.

The chain combines TRBV19 with TRBJ2-5; D ambiguous. The germline CDR1 and CDR2 sequences are LNHDA and SQIVND (reference sequence). Trimming cost V 6 bases and J 3 bases, with 11 bases left between them. The CDR3 consists of 13 residues. This CDR3 reads CASRTDVEETQYF. The DNA for the CDR3 is TGTGCCAGTAGGACGGACGTAGAAGAGACCCAGTACTTC.

This clonotype was counted between two and nine times. J is TRBJ2-3 and V is TRBV12-3 or TRBV12-4, with D perhaps matching TRBD1 or TRBD2 (6 bases each). With 11 bases removed from V and 2 bases from J, the gap between germline ends came to 17 bases. This CDR3 is 14 amino acids long. The CDR3 loop is CASTRWGATDTQYF. CDR3 DNA: TGTGCCTCAACCCGGTGGGGGGCCACAGATACGCAGTATTTT.